The 29 T cell receptor beta chains in this list originate from one sample, sequenced in a study of CXCR3-negative and CXCR3-positive naive CD8 T cells. All TRB cDNA libraries came from 5' RACE performed with UMI labels. TCRdb reprocessed the 5' RACE reads; each CDR3 protein has one entry and no DNA is given. The sample totals approximately 6,300 distinct CDR3 sequences. The specimen sequenced was naive CXCR3- CD8+ T cells from blood. Subset meaning: CD45RO-CCR7+CD27+CD95- naive CD8+ T cells lacking CXCR3 (TNR3-). The receptors stem from a human donor in good health. Some clones in this sample may be carry-over from other donors' samples.

The chain is built from TRBV10-2 and TRBJ2-3; TCRdb's assignment of TRBD1 cannot be checked, as there is no DNA. The CDR3 extends over 15 amino acids. CDR1 is WSHSY, CDR2 SAAADI, per germline. The CDR3 protein is CASSDRWGATDTQYF.

In terms of frequency, this clonotype is medium-sized. The chain joins TRBV3-1 to TRBJ2-7; the TCRdb D gene call, TRBD1, has no DNA to confirm it. Germline V CDR1 and CDR2: LGHDT, YNNKEL (reference sequence). The CDR3 is 13 amino acids. CDR3 residues: CASSQEYRDEQYF.

The V and J genes are TRBV10-3 and TRBJ1-1; the D call from TCRdb, TRBD1, cannot be confirmed without DNA. Germline CDR1 is ENHRY and CDR2 is SYGVKD. The CDR3 contains 16 residues. The CDR3 spells CAISEPRDRMNTEAFF.

The rearrangement joins TRBV11-2 to TRBJ2-7; there is no DNA to check the TCRdb D call of TRBD1. Germline CDR1 and CDR2: SGHAT and FQNNGV. The CDR3 is 14 amino acids. CDR3 protein: CASSLTGVSYEQYF.

This rearrangement joins TRBV29-1 to TRBJ2-7; TCRdb's D call, TRBD1, is unchecked because there is no DNA. The length of the CDR3 is 13 residues. Germline V gene lookup returns CDR1 SQVTM and CDR2 ANQGSEA. This CDR3 is CSVLTGVTYEQYF.

The chain employs TRBV27 and TRBJ2-5; TCRdb returns TRBD1, unconfirmable since there is no DNA. CDR3 length equals 15 residues. The V gene's germline CDR1 is MNHEY and CDR2 SMNVEV (reference sequence). The CDR3 sequence: CASSFNQGLGETQYF.

The chain couples TRBV7-3 to TRBJ1-1; TCRdb indicates TRBD1, and absent DNA this call remains unverified. Germline loops: CDR1 SGHTA, CDR2 FQGTGA. The CDR3 extends over 13 amino acids. This chain's CDR3 is CASSLLDRVEAFF.

This clonotype registers medium-sized (0.01 to 0.1%) by frequency. This chain connects TRBV4-2 to TRBJ2-5; no DNA is available, so the TRBD2 call from TCRdb remains unchecked. The CDR3 covers 14 residues. The germline V gene has CDR1 LGHNA and CDR2 YNFKEQ. CDR3 sequence reads: CASSLSGLDETQYF.

Considering frequency, this clonotype is medium-sized. The chain carries TRBV29-1 and TRBJ2-1; absent DNA, TCRdb's TRBD2 call cannot be checked. The CDR3 sequence is 15 residues long. Germline values: CDR1 SQVTM, CDR2 ANQGSEA. This CDR3 reads CSVEGASGYYNEQFF.

Judged by frequency, this clonotype is medium-sized (0.01 to 0.1%). The CDR3: CASSQYTGTQEAFF. The chain carries TRBV4-3 and TRBJ1-1; TCRdb's D call, TRBD1, is unchecked because there is no DNA. Germline assignment: CDR1 LGHNA and CDR2 YSLEER. The CDR3 is 14 amino acids.

This clonotype is identified as medium-sized (0.01 to 0.1%) from frequency. The V call is TRBV6-6, the J call TRBJ1-2; TCRdb selects TRBD1, and the lack of DNA leaves this call unchecked. Germline CDR1 MNHNY, CDR2 SVGAGI (reference sequence). CDR3 length: 16 residues. This chain's CDR3 is CASSYSYGQGADGYTF.

CDR3 sequence: CASSFSGTPNQPQHF. The V gene is TRBV12-3 or TRBV12-4, the J gene TRBJ1-5; TCRdb proposes TRBD1, but this gene call is untestable without DNA. The CDR3 runs 15 residues.

The J gene is TRBJ1-3, the V gene TRBV20-1. In germline, CDR1 is DFQATT, CDR2 SNEGSKA (reference sequence). CDR3 length: 15 amino acids. The CDR3 here is CSAREFTKPGNTIYF.

This chain links TRBV28 with TRBJ2-4; with no DNA, the TCRdb D assignment of TRBD2 cannot be verified. Germline assignment: CDR1 MDHEN and CDR2 SYDVKM. The CDR3 is made up of 19 amino acids. CDR3 sequence reads: CASSPTSGSLMLVKNIQYF.

This clonotype shows up as medium-sized by frequency. V and J are TRBV29-1 and TRBJ2-4; lacking DNA, the TRBD1 call made by TCRdb goes unchecked. The CDR3 contains 12 residues. Germline CDR1 and CDR2: SQVTM and ANQGSEA. CDR3 loop: CSVDTGKNIQYF.

The genes are TRBV20-1 and TRBJ2-1; TCRdb reports TRBD2, a call that lacks DNA to check it against. Per the germline V gene, CDR1 is DFQATT and CDR2 is SNEGSKA (reference sequence). This CDR3 is 12 amino acids long. The CDR3 spells CSALLGGNEQFF.

V gene TRBV2 combines with J gene TRBJ2-5; TCRdb's assignment of TRBD1 cannot be checked, as there is no DNA. The CDR3 loop spans 16 amino acids. From germline, CDR1 is SNHLY and CDR2 FYNNEI. This CDR3 is CASSENQGAMVETQYF.

According to its frequency, this clonotype is large (0.1 to 1%). This chain links TRBV12-3 or TRBV12-4 with TRBJ2-6. The CDR3 length is 14 residues. CDR3 sequence: CASSLVSGANVLTF.

This clonotype ranks as medium-sized (0.01 to 0.1%) in terms of frequency. The V and J genes are TRBV19 and TRBJ1-1; as DNA is missing, the TRBD1 call by TCRdb cannot be tested. The CDR3 runs 14 residues. Looked up from germline, CDR1 is LNHDA and CDR2 is SQIVND (reference sequence). This chain's CDR3 is CASRTWTGQPEAFF.

The chain carries TRBV29-1 and TRBJ2-3; there is no DNA to check the TCRdb D call of TRBD2. Germline CDR1 reads SQVTM; CDR2 reads ANQGSEA. CDR3 length equals 17 residues. CDR3 in amino acids: CSVEDPKRGAYTDTQYF.

The chain joins TRBV29-1 to TRBJ2-1; TCRdb returns TRBD1, unconfirmable since there is no DNA. CDR3 length: 13 residues. Germline V lookup: CDR1 SQVTM, CDR2 ANQGSEA. The CDR3 loop reads CSVVGGTYNEQFF.

The J gene is TRBJ1-2, the V gene TRBV14; TCRdb selects TRBD1, and the lack of DNA leaves this call unchecked. The CDR3 has 16 residues. The germline V gene encodes CDR1 SGHDN and CDR2 FVKESK. CDR3 sequence: CASSQHYDRDTYGYTF. The entire variable domain, with the rest obtained from reference TRBV14 and TRBJ1-2, is as follows: EAGVTQFPSHSVIEKGQTVTLRCDPISGHDNLYWYRRVMGKEIKFLLHFVKESKQDESGMPNNRFLAERTGGTYSTLKVQPAELEDSGVYFCASSQHYDRDTYGYTFGSGTRLTVV.

This clonotype registers medium-sized by frequency. CDR3 sequence reads: CASSLGQGYEQYF. The rearrangement joins TRBV13 to TRBJ2-7; lacking DNA, the TRBD1 call made by TCRdb goes unchecked. The CDR3 runs 13 residues. Germline loops: CDR1 PRHDT, CDR2 FYEKMQ (reference sequence).

The chain carries TRBV3-1 and TRBJ2-1; no DNA is available, so the TRBD1 call from TCRdb remains unchecked. This CDR3 contains 14 residues. Germline V CDR1 and CDR2: LGHDT, YNNKEL (reference sequence). CDR3 sequence: CASSQDPAGNEQFF.

This clonotype is labeled medium-sized (0.01 to 0.1%) based on frequency. This chain joins TRBV29-1 and TRBJ1-2. The CDR3 runs to 12 residues. Germline V gene lookup returns CDR1 SQVTM and CDR2 ANQGSEA. This chain's CDR3 is CSVEDENYGYTF.

This clonotype is deemed medium-sized by its frequency. The V and J genes are TRBV27 and TRBJ2-5; TCRdb's assignment of TRBD1 cannot be checked, as there is no DNA. CDR3 size: 13 residues. Germline loops: CDR1 MNHEY, CDR2 SMNVEV (reference sequence). The CDR3 reads CASAGGVRETQYF.

This clonotype is deemed medium-sized by its frequency. This sequence joins TRBV2 and TRBJ2-3. The CDR3 runs to 12 residues. In germline, CDR1 is SNHLY, CDR2 FYNNEI. CDR3 in amino acids: CASPTSSDTQYF.

The rearrangement uses TRBV29-1 and TRBJ2-1; checking the TCRdb D call of TRBD2 is not possible without DNA. The CDR3 loop spans 15 amino acids. In germline, CDR1 is SQVTM, CDR2 ANQGSEA. The CDR3 sequence is CSVEGALAGEGEQFF.

The V call is TRBV7-2, the J call TRBJ2-7. This CDR3 has 13 residues. Germline V CDR1 and CDR2: SGHTA, FQGNSA. The CDR3 spells CASQLAAPYEQYF. Filled out from reference TRBV7-2 and TRBJ2-7, the complete variable domain reads GAGVSQSPSNKVTEKGKDVELRCDPISGHTALYWYRQSLGQGLEFLIYFQGNSAPDKSGLPSDRFSAERTGGSVSTLTIQRTQQEDSAVYLCASQLAAPYEQYFGPGTRLTVT.